This T cell receptor (beta chain) was captured in a study of blood T cell repertoires in COVID-19. Overall study context: T cells, B-cell-depleted T cells, or PBMCs supplied cDNA or gDNA.

Individuals drawn from approximately 26 US areas were roughly 18 to 95 years old. Researchers sorted participants into cohorts using their self-reported clinical history. In the authors' methods: Amplified reference gene primers provided the basis for estimating nucleated cell counts. Generated by immunoSEQ multiplex PCR, the TCRdb table keeps only in-frame clones and is missing some. V and J calls and clone size are those listed in that table; D and trimming were worked out from the DNA. The sample holds around 390,000 clones, about 83% seen once. CDR1 and CDR2 from the germline V gene are MRHNA and SNTAGT. This CDR3 is built from 16 residues. Trimming stripped 5 bases from V and 10 bases from J, with 21 bases between.

This clonotype was obtained from a woman aged 45-60 years who had recovered from COVID-19. Sequences were obtained from PBMCs or T cells enriched from blood (not recorded which). The chain has TRBV6-4 and TRBJ1-6; D gene unclear. CDR3 sequence reads: CASSPGPSLGLSPLHF. For the CDR3, the DNA is TGTGCCAGCAGTCCTGGGCCCTCCTTAGGATTATCACCCCTCCACTTT.